This TCR beta chain was retrieved from a study of T cell repertoires in cytomegalovirus infection. Background on the study: From public TCR beta signatures came an indication of both CMV infection and matching HLA type.

Overall study results and limits: There were carriers of CMV plus the relevant HLA, and cumulative public TCR beta family frequency identified them. Dominating the ex vivo response were HLA-C-restricted CMV-specific TCR beta clonotypes.

Each CDR3 protein gets one entry after TCRdb re-called the reads with MiXCR. This sample has about 740,000 distinct CDR3 sequences; about 40% occur once, and the top ten carry 2.5% to 3.5%. This clonotype was seen a handful of times. Its matching antigen is unknown. The ends lost 0 bases at V and 6 bases at J; junction bases unmatched: 4. Looked up from germline, CDR1 is MGHRA and CDR2 is YSYEKL. The CDR3 contains 15 residues. Sequenced: PBMCs. This TCR was sampled from a human donor in good health (CMV status not recorded). Some clones in this sample may be carry-over from other donors' samples. This rearrangement joins TRBV4-1 to TRBJ2-7, with TRBD1 matching over 11 bases. In nucleotides, the CDR3 is TGCGCCAGCAGCCAAGACCCCGGGACAGGGGGCGAGCAGTACTTC. Protein: CASSQDPGTGGEQYF.